This T cell receptor (beta chain) derives from a study of blood T cell repertoires in COVID-19. Study details: From the United States, Italy and Spain came samples of acute and convalescent COVID-19.

Only in-frame clones appear in the TCRdb table, and some are missing; sequencing was by immunoSEQ multiplex PCR. The sample includes 250,000 or so clones, approximately 90% of them seen just once. V was pared by 2 bases and J by 0 bases, with 11 bases between. The CDR3 spans 16 residues. Germline assignment: CDR1 SGHVS and CDR2 FNYEAQ. This chain connects TRBV7-6 to TRBJ1-3; TRBD1 might be the D (5 bases). The clonotype originates from a woman younger than 45 with active or convalescent COVID-19. Source material: peripheral blood. The chain's CDR3 is CASSLYRDSSGNTIYF. CDR3 DNA: TGTGCCAGCAGCTTATACCGAGACAGCTCTGGAAACACCATATATTTT.